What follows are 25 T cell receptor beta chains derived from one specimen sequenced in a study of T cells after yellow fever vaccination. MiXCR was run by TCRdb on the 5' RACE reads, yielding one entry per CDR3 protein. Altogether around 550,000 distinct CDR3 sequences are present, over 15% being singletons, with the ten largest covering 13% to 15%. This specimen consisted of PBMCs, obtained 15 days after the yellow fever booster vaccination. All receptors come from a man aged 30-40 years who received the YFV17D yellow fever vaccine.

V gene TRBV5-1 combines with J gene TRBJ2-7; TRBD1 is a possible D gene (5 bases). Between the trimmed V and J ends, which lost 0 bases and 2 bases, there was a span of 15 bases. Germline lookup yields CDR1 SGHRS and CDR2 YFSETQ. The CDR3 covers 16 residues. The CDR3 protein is CASSLEGLGQPYEQYF. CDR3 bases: TGCGCCAGCAGCTTGGAGGGGCTGGGGCAGCCCTACGAGCAGTACTTC.

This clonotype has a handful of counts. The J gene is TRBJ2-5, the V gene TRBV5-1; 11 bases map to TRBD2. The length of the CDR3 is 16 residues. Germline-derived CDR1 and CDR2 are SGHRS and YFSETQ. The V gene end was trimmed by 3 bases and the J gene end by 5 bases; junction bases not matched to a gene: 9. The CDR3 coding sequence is TGCGCCAGCAGCTGGGGGACTAGCGGACCCACGGAGACCCAGTACTTC. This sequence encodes CASSWGTSGPTETQYF.

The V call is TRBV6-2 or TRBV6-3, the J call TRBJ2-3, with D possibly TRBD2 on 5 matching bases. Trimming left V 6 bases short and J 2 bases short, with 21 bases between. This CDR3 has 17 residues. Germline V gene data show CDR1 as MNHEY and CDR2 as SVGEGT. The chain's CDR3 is CASRRTGKAGDTDTQYF. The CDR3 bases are TGTGCCAGCAGGCGGACCGGGAAGGCAGGCGACACAGATACGCAGTATTTT.

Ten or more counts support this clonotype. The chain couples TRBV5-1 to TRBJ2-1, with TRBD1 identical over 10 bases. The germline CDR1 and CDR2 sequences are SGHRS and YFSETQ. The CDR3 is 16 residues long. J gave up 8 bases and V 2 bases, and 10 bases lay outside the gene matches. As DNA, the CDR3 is TGCGCCAGCAGCTTTCCGGGACAGGGGAGGTCGGATGAGCAGTTCTTC. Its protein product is CASSFPGQGRSDEQFF.

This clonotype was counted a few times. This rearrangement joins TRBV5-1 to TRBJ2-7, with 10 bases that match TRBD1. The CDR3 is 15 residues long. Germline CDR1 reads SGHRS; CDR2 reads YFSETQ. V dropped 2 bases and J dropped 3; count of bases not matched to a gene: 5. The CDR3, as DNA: TGCGCCAGCAGCTTTCGACAGGGGGCCGTCTACGAGCAGTACTTC. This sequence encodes CASSFRQGAVYEQYF.

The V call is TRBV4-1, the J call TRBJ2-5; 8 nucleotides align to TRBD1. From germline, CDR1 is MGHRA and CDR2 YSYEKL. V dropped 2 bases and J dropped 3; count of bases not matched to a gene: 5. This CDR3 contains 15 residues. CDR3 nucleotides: TGCGCCAGCAGCCAAACGGACAGGGAAAAAGAGACCCAGTACTTC. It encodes CASSQTDREKETQYF.

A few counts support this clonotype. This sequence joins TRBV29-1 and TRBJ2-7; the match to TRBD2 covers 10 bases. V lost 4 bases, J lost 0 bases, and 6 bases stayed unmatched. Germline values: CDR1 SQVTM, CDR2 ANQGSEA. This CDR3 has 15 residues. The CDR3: CSVVLAGPISYEQYF. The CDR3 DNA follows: TGCAGCGTTGTACTAGCGGGACCTATCTCCTACGAGCAGTACTTC.

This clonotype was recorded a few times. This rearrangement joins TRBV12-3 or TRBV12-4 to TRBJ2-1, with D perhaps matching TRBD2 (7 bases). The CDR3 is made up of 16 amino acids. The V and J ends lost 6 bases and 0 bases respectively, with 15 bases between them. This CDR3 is CASSPGGSSSYNEQFF. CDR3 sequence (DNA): TGTGCCAGCAGCCCGGGGGGCTCGAGCTCCTACAATGAGCAGTTCTTC.

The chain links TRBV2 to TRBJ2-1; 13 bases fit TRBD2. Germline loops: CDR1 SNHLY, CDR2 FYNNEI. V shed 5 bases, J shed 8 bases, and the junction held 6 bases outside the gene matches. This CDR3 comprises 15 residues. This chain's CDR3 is CASSFGLAGVYEQFF. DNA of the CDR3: TGTGCCAGCAGTTTCGGACTAGCGGGAGTCTATGAGCAGTTCTTC.

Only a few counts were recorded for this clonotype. The DNA for the CDR3 is TGTGCCAGTCGTGGGAGGGGGTTGAAAGAGACCCAGTACTTC. It codes for CASRGRGLKETQYF. The chain has TRBV5-4 and TRBJ2-5; TRBD2 might be the D (7 bases). With 8 bases removed from V and 3 bases from J, the gap between germline ends came to 17 bases. The CDR3 length is 14 residues. CDR1 SGHNT and CDR2 YYREEE come from the germline V gene (reference sequence).

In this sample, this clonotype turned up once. CDR3 protein: CASSLGQYPVDTQYF. The CDR3 DNA sequence: TGTGCCAGCTCACTCGGACAGTATCCGGTAGATACGCAGTATTTT. V gene TRBV18 combines with J gene TRBJ2-3; maybe TRBD1 (6 bases). With 4 bases removed from V and 5 bases from J, the gap between germline ends came to 16 bases. The CDR3 has 15 amino acids. Germline CDR1 and CDR2: KGHSH and LQKENI.

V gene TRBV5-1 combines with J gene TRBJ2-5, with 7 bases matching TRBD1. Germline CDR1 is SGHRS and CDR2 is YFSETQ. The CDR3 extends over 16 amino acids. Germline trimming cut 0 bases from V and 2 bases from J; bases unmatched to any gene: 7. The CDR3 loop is CASSLGPRDRQETQYF. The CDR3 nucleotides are TGCGCCAGCAGCTTGGGGCCCCGGGACAGACAAGAGACCCAGTACTTC.

CDR3 DNA sequence: TGTGCCAGCAGCAACCTTTACAATGAGCAGTTCTTC. Its translation is CASSNLYNEQFF. V is TRBV7-2 and J is TRBJ2-1; no clear D. V gave up 5 bases and J gave up 4 bases, with 6 bases separating them. CDR1 is SGHTA, CDR2 FQGNSA, per germline. CDR3 length: 12 amino acids. Full variable domain (outside the CDR3, taken from reference TRBV7-2 and TRBJ2-1): GAGVSQSPSNKVTEKGKDVELRCDPISGHTALYWYRQSLGQGLEFLIYFQGNSAPDKSGLPSDRFSAERTGGSVSTLTIQRTQQEDSAVYLCASSNLYNEQFFGPGTRLTVL.

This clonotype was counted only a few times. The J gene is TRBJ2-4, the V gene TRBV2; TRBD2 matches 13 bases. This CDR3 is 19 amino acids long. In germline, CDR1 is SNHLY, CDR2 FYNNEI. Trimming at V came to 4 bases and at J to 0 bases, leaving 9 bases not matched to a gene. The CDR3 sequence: CASSGIWTSGSLAKNIQYF. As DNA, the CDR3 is TGTGCCAGCAGTGGGATCTGGACTAGCGGGAGTCTAGCCAAAAACATTCAGTACTTC.

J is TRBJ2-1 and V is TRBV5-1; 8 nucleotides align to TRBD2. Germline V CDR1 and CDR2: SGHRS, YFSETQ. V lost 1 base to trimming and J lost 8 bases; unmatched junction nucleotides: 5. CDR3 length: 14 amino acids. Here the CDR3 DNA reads TGCGCCAGCAGCTTGCCAGCGGGAGAGGATGAGCAGTTCTTC. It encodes CASSLPAGEDEQFF.

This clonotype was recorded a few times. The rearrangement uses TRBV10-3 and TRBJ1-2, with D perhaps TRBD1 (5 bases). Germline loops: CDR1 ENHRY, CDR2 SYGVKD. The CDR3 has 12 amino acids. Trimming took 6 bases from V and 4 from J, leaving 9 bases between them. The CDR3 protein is CAIRAGIYGYTF. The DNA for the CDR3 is TGTGCCATCAGGGCAGGGATCTATGGCTACACCTTC.

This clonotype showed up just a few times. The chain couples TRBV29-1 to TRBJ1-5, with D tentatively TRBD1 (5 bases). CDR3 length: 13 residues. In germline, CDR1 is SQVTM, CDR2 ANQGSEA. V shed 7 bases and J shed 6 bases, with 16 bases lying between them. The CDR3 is CSAAGGQGQPQHF. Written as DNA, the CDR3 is TGCAGCGCCGCGGGAGGGCAGGGTCAGCCCCAGCATTTT.

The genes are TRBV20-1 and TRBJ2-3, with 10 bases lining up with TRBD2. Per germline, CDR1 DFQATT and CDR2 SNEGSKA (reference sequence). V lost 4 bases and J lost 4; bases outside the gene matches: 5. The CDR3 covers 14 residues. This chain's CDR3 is CSATPSGSADTQYF. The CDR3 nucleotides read TGCAGTGCTACCCCTAGCGGGAGTGCAGATACGCAGTATTTT.

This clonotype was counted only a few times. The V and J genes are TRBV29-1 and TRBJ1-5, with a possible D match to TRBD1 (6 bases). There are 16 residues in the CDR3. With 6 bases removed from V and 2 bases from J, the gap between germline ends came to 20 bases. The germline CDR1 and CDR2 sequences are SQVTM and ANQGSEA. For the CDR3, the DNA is TGCAGCGTGGGCACAGGGACCGCAGGGGGCAATCAGCCCCAGCATTTT. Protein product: CSVGTGTAGGNQPQHF.

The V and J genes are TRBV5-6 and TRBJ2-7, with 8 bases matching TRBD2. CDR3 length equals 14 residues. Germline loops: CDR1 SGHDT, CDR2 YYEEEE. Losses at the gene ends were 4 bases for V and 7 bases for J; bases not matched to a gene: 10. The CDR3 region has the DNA TGTGCCAGCAGCCTCTACGGACTAGCTGGAGAGCAGTACTTC. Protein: CASSLYGLAGEQYF.

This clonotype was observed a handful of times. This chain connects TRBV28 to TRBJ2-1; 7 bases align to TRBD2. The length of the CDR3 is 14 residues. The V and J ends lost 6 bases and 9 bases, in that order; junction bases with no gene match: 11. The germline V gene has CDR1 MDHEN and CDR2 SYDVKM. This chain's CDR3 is CASSGGGRLAEQFF. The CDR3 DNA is TGTGCCAGCAGCGGGGGAGGGAGGCTCGCTGAGCAGTTCTTC.

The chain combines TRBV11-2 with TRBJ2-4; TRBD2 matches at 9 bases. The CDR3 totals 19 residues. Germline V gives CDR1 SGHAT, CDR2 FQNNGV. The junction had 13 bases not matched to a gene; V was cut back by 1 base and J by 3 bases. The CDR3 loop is CASSLVSGRGNSGKNIQYF. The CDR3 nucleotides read TGTGCCAGCAGCTTAGTTAGCGGGAGAGGAAATAGCGGCAAAAACATTCAGTACTTC.

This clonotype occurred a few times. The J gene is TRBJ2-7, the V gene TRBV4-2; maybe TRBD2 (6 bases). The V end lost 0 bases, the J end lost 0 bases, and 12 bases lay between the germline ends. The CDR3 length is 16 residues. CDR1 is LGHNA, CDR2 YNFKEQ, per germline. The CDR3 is CASSQEGGPSSYEQYF. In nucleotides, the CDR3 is TGTGCCAGCAGCCAAGAGGGAGGACCAAGCTCCTACGAGCAGTACTTC.

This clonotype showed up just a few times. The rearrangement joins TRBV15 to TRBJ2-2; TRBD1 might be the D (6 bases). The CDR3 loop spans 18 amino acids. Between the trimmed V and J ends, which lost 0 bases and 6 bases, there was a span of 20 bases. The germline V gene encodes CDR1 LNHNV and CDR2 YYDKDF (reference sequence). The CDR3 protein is CATSRDMVTGSIAGELFF. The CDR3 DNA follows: TGTGCCACCAGCAGAGATATGGTTACAGGGAGTATCGCCGGGGAGCTGTTTTTT.

The CDR3 nucleotides are TGTGCCAGCAGTTTATCGCCCTCGGGACATGGGTATTTT. This encodes CASSLSPSGHGYF. The chain has TRBV27 and TRBJ2-3; D possibly corresponds to TRBD1 (6 bases). The ends were cut back, 0 bases at V and 14 bases at J, with 15 bases in the middle. The germline gives CDR1 MNHEY, CDR2 SMNVEV (reference sequence). The CDR3 runs to 13 residues.